This T cell receptor (beta chain) was profiled in a study of blood T cells in healthy people across ages. With 5 bases removed from V and 11 bases from J, the gap between germline ends came to 16 bases. The germline gives CDR1 DFQATT, CDR2 SNEGSKA (reference sequence). The CDR3 spans 11 residues. The study, taken as a whole, reports: With unsorted PBMCs, a conclusive comparison of naive versus antigen-experienced cells was not possible. Fewer expanded clones and more diversity marked long-lived versus aged donors. It was found that TCR beta diversity correlated strongly with the percentage of naive T cells.

This clonotype was observed a handful of times. Antigen: not known. Primed by a sample-barcoded 5' primer and a J-beta primer mix, a second PCR proceeded for 7 to 11 cycles. TCRdb itself ran the 5' RACE reads through MiXCR, one entry per CDR3 protein. The sample consists of around 900,000 distinct CDR3 sequences, 51% of them appearing once. This sequence joins TRBV20-1 and TRBJ2-7; D not resolved. Sample: blood. This clonotype originated in a woman in her sixties or seventies in good health. The CDR3 DNA reads as TGCAGTGCTTATCTCGGTCTACGAAAGTACTTC. This gives the protein CSAYLGLRKYF.